Listed below are T cell receptor beta chains from one sample, sequenced in a study of blood T cells in healthy people across ages. TCRdb re-derived calls from the 5' RACE reads in MiXCR, one entry per CDR3 protein. The table has 710,000 or so distinct CDR3 sequences, approximately 31% seen once. The sequenced sample consisted of blood. Receptors originate from a woman older than 75 in good health. Both conserved end residues are part of each CDR3. Each record gives: clone size, J gene, V gene, CDR3 length, D gene, CDR3 DNA, CDR3 protein. D genes are given only for firm matches. Expanded clones get a size class; other rows say once, few or many, or leave the size out.

size: many; J: TRBJ1-6; V: TRBV6-1; length: 17; D: TRBD1; DNA: TGTGCCAGCAGTGACCGGACAGGGGGTCGTTCTAATTCACCCCTCCACTTT; CDR3: CASSDRTGGRSNSPLHF
size: many; J: TRBJ2-7; V: TRBV20-1; length: 16; D: TRBD1; DNA: TGCAGTGCTAGAGATGGAGGACAGGGGGTGGCCTACGAGCAGTACTTC; CDR3: CSARDGGQGVAYEQYF
size: .; J: TRBJ2-7; V: TRBV29-1; length: 13; D: .; DNA: TGCAGCGTTGGAGATCGAGGGCAGACTGAGCAGTACTTC; CDR3: CSVGDRGQTEQYF
size: once; J: TRBJ2-3; V: TRBV24-1; length: 18; D: .; DNA: TGTGCCACCAGTGATGCACGGACAGTTTTAGACGACACAGATACGCAGTATTTT; CDR3: CATSDARTVLDDTDTQYF
size: many; J: TRBJ2-4; V: TRBV5-1; length: 13; D: .; DNA: TGCGCCAGCAGCTTGGAATGGGAAAACATTCAGTACTTC; CDR3: CASSLEWENIQYF
size: few; J: TRBJ1-1; V: TRBV15; length: 18; D: .; DNA: TGTGCCACCAGCCCGCCTCCCCCTCCCGGGGGCCGAGAAACTGAAGCTTTCTTT; CDR3: CATSPPPPPGGRETEAFF
size: many; J: TRBJ1-2; V: TRBV7-2; length: 15; D: TRBD1; DNA: TGTGCCAGCAGCGAGGGACAGGGACTGGGATTGGGCTACACCTTC; CDR3: CASSEGQGLGLGYTF
size: .; J: TRBJ1-1; V: TRBV20-1; length: 13; D: .; DNA: TGCAGTGCCTCAAAGACAGAGAACACTGAAGCTTTCTTT; CDR3: CSASKTENTEAFF
size: many; J: TRBJ2-7; V: TRBV20-1; length: 12; D: .; DNA: TGCAGTGCAGGGGGTACATGGGGCGAGCAGTACTTC; CDR3: CSAGGTWGEQYF
size: .; J: TRBJ1-1; V: TRBV20-1; length: 15; D: .; DNA: TGCAGTGCTAGAGATCAGAGCTTCGGGAGCACTGAAGCTTGCTTT; CDR3: CSARDQSFGSTEACF
size: many; J: TRBJ2-1; V: TRBV12-3/TRBV12-4; length: 16; D: TRBD2; DNA: TGTGCCAGCAGTTTAGCGGGACTAGCGGCGTACAATGAGCAGTTCTTC; CDR3: CASSLAGLAAYNEQFF
size: many; J: TRBJ2-2; V: TRBV12-3/TRBV12-4; length: 15; D: .; DNA: TGTGCCAGCACCATGAGGACTGTAAACACCGGGGAGCTGTTTTTT; CDR3: CASTMRTVNTGELFF
size: many; J: TRBJ2-7; V: TRBV6-2/TRBV6-3; length: 19; D: TRBD1; DNA: TGTGCCAGCAGTTACCCAGAGCGGGGCCGGACAGGGGACTCCTACGAGCAGTACTTC; CDR3: CASSYPERGRTGDSYEQYF
size: many; J: TRBJ2-7; V: TRBV20-1; length: 12; D: TRBD2; DNA: TGCAGTGCTAGGACGCCGCGGGGGGAGCAGTACTTC; CDR3: CSARTPRGEQYF
size: few; J: TRBJ2-5; V: TRBV30; length: 13; D: .; DNA: TGTGCCTGGAATACCCGGGGTTACAATGAGCAGTACTTC; CDR3: CAWNTRGYNEQYF
size: many; J: TRBJ2-5; V: TRBV5-6; length: 15; D: TRBD2; DNA: TGTGCCAGCAGCTCGCCGGGACTAGGCCAAGAGACCCAGTACTTC; CDR3: CASSSPGLGQETQYF
size: .; J: TRBJ1-2; V: TRBV7-2; length: 14; D: TRBD1; DNA: TGTGCCAGCAGCTACATGACAGGGATAGGTGGCTACACCTTC; CDR3: CASSYMTGIGGYTF
size: .; J: TRBJ2-1; V: TRBV29-1; length: 13; D: .; DNA: TGCAGCGTTGTTCCGGGATCCTACAATGAGCAGTTCTTC; CDR3: CSVVPGSYNEQFF
size: .; J: TRBJ2-7; V: TRBV7-2; length: 15; D: TRBD1; DNA: TGTGCCAGCAGCTTTGGACAGGCCGTCTCCTACGAGCAGTACTTC; CDR3: CASSFGQAVSYEQYF
size: .; J: TRBJ1-4; V: TRBV7-9; length: 13; D: .; DNA: TGTGCCAGCAGCTTTCAGAGACCAGAAAAACTGTTTTTT; CDR3: CASSFQRPEKLFF
size: few; J: TRBJ1-1; V: TRBV5-1; length: 16; D: .; DNA: TGCGCCAGCAGCTTGACAGGGAATCAGGTGGGCACTGAAGCTTTCTTT; CDR3: CASSLTGNQVGTEAFF
size: many; J: TRBJ2-1; V: TRBV7-9; length: 15; D: TRBD2; DNA: TGTGCCAGCAGCCCCCGGGCGGGGGACCTCAATGAGCAGTTCTTC; CDR3: CASSPRAGDLNEQFF
size: .; J: TRBJ2-1; V: TRBV5-6; length: 14; D: .; DNA: TGCGCCAGCAGATATACCGGGGCCTACAATGAGCAGTTCTTC; CDR3: CASRYTGAYNEQFF